These 22 T cell receptor beta chains share one sample of origin, sequenced in a study of blood T cell repertoires in COVID-19. Using immunoSEQ multiplex PCR, the repertoire was profiled, and TCRdb retains in-frame clones only, with some absent. The repertoire consists of around 300,000 clones, with approximately 90% occurring once and the leading ten covering approximately 4%. Sequencing was carried out using peripheral blood. The origin of the receptors is a woman in her forties or fifties with active or convalescent COVID-19.

The chain recombines TRBV7-2 with TRBJ1-2; 9 nucleotides agree with TRBD1. The CDR3 is 15 residues long. The germline V gene encodes CDR1 SGHTA and CDR2 FQGNSA. Trimming at V came to 5 bases and at J to 0 bases, leaving 4 bases not matched to a gene. The CDR3 nucleotides read TGTGCCAGCAGCCCCGGGACAGGGACTAACTATGGCTACACCTTC. As protein: CASSPGTGTNYGYTF.

This clone has just a few counts. The chain uses TRBV4-2 and TRBJ1-3; D call uncertain. Per germline, CDR1 LGHNA and CDR2 YNFKEQ. The CDR3 covers 15 residues. V was cut by 2 bases and J by 1 base, with 9 bases left in between. As DNA, the CDR3 is TGTGCCAGCAGCCAACTCTGGCAGTCTGGAAACACCATATATTTT. Protein: CASSQLWQSGNTIYF.

The chain couples TRBV29-1 to TRBJ2-7; the match to TRBD2 covers 9 bases. CDR1 and CDR2 from the germline V gene are SQVTM and ANQGSEA. The CDR3 is made up of 14 amino acids. V was clipped by 2 bases and J by 4 bases; unmatched bases: 6. CDR3: CSVEIAGVVYEQYF. The CDR3 region has the DNA TGCAGCGTTGAAATAGCGGGAGTTGTGTACGAGCAGTACTTC.

The rearrangement links TRBV7-2 to TRBJ1-2; 8 bases line up with TRBD1. V shed 1 base, J shed 7 bases, and the junction held 11 bases outside the gene matches. CDR1 is SGHTA, CDR2 FQGNSA, per germline. This CDR3 is 16 amino acids long. The CDR3 reads CASSLGPTGESGGYTF. In nucleotides, the CDR3 is TGTGCCAGCAGCTTAGGCCCGACAGGGGAATCGGGTGGCTACACCTTC. Drawing the rest from reference TRBV7-2 and TRBJ1-2, the complete variable domain is GAGVSQSPSNKVTEKGKDVELRCDPISGHTALYWYRQSLGQGLEFLIYFQGNSAPDKSGLPSDRFSAERTGGSVSTLTIQRTQQEDSAVYLCASSLGPTGESGGYTFGSGTRLTVV.

The chain employs TRBV6-1 and TRBJ1-5; 9 bases are shared with TRBD1. The V segment lost 4 bases and the J segment 0 bases; nucleotides outside the gene matches: 10. Germline V lookup: CDR1 MNHNS, CDR2 SASEGT. The CDR3 has 18 residues. CDR3 nucleotides: TGTGCCAGCAGTGCAAGACCGGGACAGGGTTATAGCAATCAGCCCCAGCATTTT. Encoded protein: CASSARPGQGYSNQPQHF.

V usage is TRBV10-3 and J usage is TRBJ1-3, with a tentative D call TRBD1 (6 bases). The CDR3 contains 12 residues. Germline V lookup: CDR1 ENHRY, CDR2 SYGVKD. The V end lost 8 bases, the J end lost 4 bases, and 9 bases lay between the germline ends. CDR3 region: CAIGQPGNTIYF. In nucleotides, the CDR3 is TGTGCCATCGGACAGCCGGGAAACACCATATATTTT.

J is TRBJ1-3 and V is TRBV7-6, with D maybe TRBD1 (5 bases). The CDR3 covers 17 residues. Germline V lookup: CDR1 SGHVS, CDR2 FNYEAQ. Between the trimmed V and J ends, which lost 2 bases and 1 base, there was a span of 15 bases. The CDR3 nucleotides are TGTGCCAGCAGCTTAATCGTCTCGGGGGAGTCTGGAAACACCATATATTTT. This translates into CASSLIVSGESGNTIYF.

CDR3 sequence: CASSPERASYNEQFF. The DNA for the CDR3 is TGTGCCAGCTCACCTGAGCGGGCGTCCTACAATGAGCAGTTCTTC. The V call is TRBV18, the J call TRBJ2-1; D may be TRBD2 (6 bases). V lost 3 bases, J lost 1 base, and 10 bases lay in between. Germline CDR1 is KGHSH and CDR2 is LQKENI. The CDR3 is 15 amino acids. The full variable domain, completed using reference TRBV18 and TRBJ2-1, is NAGVMQNPRHLVRRRGQEARLRCSPMKGHSHVYWYRQLPEEGLKFMVYLQKENIIDESGMPKERFSAEFPKEGPSILRIQQVVRGDSAAYFCASSPERASYNEQFFGPGTRLTVL.

The rearrangement joins TRBV30 to TRBJ1-3, with D possibly being TRBD1 (6 bases). The germline V gene has CDR1 GTSNPN and CDR2 SVGIG (reference sequence). The CDR3 is 15 amino acids. Trimming pared 3 bases from V and 0 bases from J, leaving 12 bases between. CDR3 in amino acids: CAWSPDSYSGNTIYF. The CDR3 nucleotides are TGTGCCTGGAGCCCGGACAGTTACTCTGGAAACACCATATATTTT.

The genes are TRBV15 and TRBJ2-1; tentatively, D is TRBD2 (5 bases). V was clipped by 3 bases and J by 6 bases, with 18 bases between them. The germline V gene has CDR1 LNHNV and CDR2 YYDKDF (reference sequence). The CDR3 contains 16 residues. CDR3 residues: CATSSGLAIGLNEQFF. The CDR3 DNA sequence: TGTGCCACCAGCAGTGGACTGGCGATTGGACTCAATGAGCAGTTCTTC.

This chain links TRBV30 with TRBJ1-1; D gene unclear. The V gene's germline CDR1 is GTSNPN and CDR2 SVGIG (reference sequence). The ends were cut back, 5 bases at V and 3 bases at J, with 7 bases in the middle. The length of the CDR3 is 11 residues. CDR3 DNA: TGTGCCTGGGCCCAGGACACTGAAGCTTTCTTT. It yields the protein CAWAQDTEAFF.

The V gene is TRBV3-1 (or the pseudogene TRBV3-2), the J gene TRBJ2-1; 8 bases line up with TRBD2. The CDR3 length is 14 residues. CDR1 is LGHDT and CDR2 is YNNKEL in the germline V gene (reference sequence). V shed 5 bases, J shed 4 bases, and the junction held 4 bases outside the gene matches. The CDR3 reads CASSTSGVYNEQFF. The CDR3 bases are TGTGCCAGCAGCACTAGCGGAGTTTACAATGAGCAGTTCTTC.

V and J are TRBV11-2 and TRBJ2-1, with TRBD2 matching 10 bases. The ends lost 5 bases at V and 9 bases at J; junction bases unmatched: 13. The CDR3 extends over 16 amino acids. Germline CDR1 is SGHAT and CDR2 is FQNNGV. The CDR3 region is CASSDGLGSGRVEQFF. In DNA, the CDR3 is TGTGCCAGCAGCGACGGACTTGGGAGCGGGAGGGTTGAGCAGTTCTTC. The full variable domain, completed using reference TRBV11-2 and TRBJ2-1, is EAGVAQSPRYKIIEKRQSVAFWCNPISGHATLYWYQQILGQGPKLLIQFQNNGVVDDSQLPKDRFSAERLKGVDSTLKIQPAKLEDSAVYLCASSDGLGSGRVEQFFGPGTRLTVL.

The chain links TRBV28 to TRBJ1-2; D gene uncertain. This CDR3 comprises 11 residues. V lost 4 bases, J lost 5 bases, and 5 bases lay in between. Germline V gene lookup returns CDR1 MDHEN and CDR2 SYDVKM. CDR3 in amino acids: CASSSPYGYTF. The CDR3 DNA follows: TGTGCCAGCAGTTCTCCTTATGGCTACACCTTC.

The chain carries TRBV27 and TRBJ2-3; 7 nucleotides line up with TRBD2. Germline V gene lookup returns CDR1 MNHEY and CDR2 SMNVEV (reference sequence). This CDR3 has 13 amino acids. V trimming: 2 bases; J trimming: 9 bases; junction bases outside the gene matches: 5. The CDR3 is CASSLVWRGTQYF. The CDR3 nucleotides read TGTGCCAGCAGTTTAGTTTGGCGGGGGACGCAGTATTTT.

In its sample, this clone was seen a few times. The V and J genes are TRBV24-1 and TRBJ1-2, with 9 bases matching TRBD1. Per germline, CDR1 KGHDR and CDR2 SFDVKD. The CDR3 has 16 amino acids. V gave up 12 bases and J gave up 0 bases; unmatched junction bases: 13. The CDR3 loop reads CAASFGTGTSNYGYTF. Here the CDR3 DNA reads TGTGCCGCCTCATTCGGGACAGGGACTTCTAACTATGGCTACACCTTC.

The chain employs TRBV6-4 and TRBJ2-1; tentative D call: TRBD1 (5 bases). Looked up from germline, CDR1 is MRHNA and CDR2 is SNTAGT. CDR3 length: 12 amino acids. The V gene lost 2 bases and the J gene lost 10 bases, with 9 bases spanning the gap. CDR3 DNA: TGTGCCAGCAGTGACGACAGCCGCGAGCAGTTCTTC. This translates into CASSDDSREQFF.

The rearrangement links TRBV5-1 to TRBJ2-1, with 8 bases lining up with TRBD2. Germline-derived CDR1 and CDR2 are SGHRS and YFSETQ. The CDR3 has 17 amino acids. V gave up 2 bases and J gave up 4 bases; unmatched junction bases: 11. DNA for the CDR3: TGCGCCAGCAGCTTAATGGAACTAGCGGCCCAATACAATGAGCAGTTCTTC. Its protein is CASSLMELAAQYNEQFF.

V gene TRBV18 combines with J gene TRBJ2-1; no clear D gene. This CDR3 spans 17 amino acids. From germline, CDR1 is KGHSH and CDR2 LQKENI. V was shortened by 2 bases and J by 0 bases, with 14 bases between the two germline ends. The CDR3 DNA reads TGTGCCAGCTCACCAATAAGTCCAAAGAGCTCCTACAATGAGCAGTTCTTC. Its translation is CASSPISPKSSYNEQFF.

The rearrangement uses TRBV14 and TRBJ2-7; D is uncertain. The germline V gene encodes CDR1 SGHDN and CDR2 FVKESK. V was clipped by 3 bases and J by 3 bases, with 12 bases between them. This CDR3 has 14 residues. CDR3 nucleotide sequence: TGTGCCAGCAGCCAGGGCCTGTCACTCTACGAGCAGTACTTC. Translated: CASSQGLSLYEQYF.

The rearrangement joins TRBV19 to TRBJ2-2; TRBD1 agrees at 8 bases. Germline trimming cut 6 bases from V and 3 bases from J; bases unmatched to any gene: 3. Germline CDR1 reads LNHDA; CDR2 reads SQIVND (reference sequence). This CDR3 contains 14 residues. CDR3: CASRGQGDTGELFF. In nucleotides, the CDR3 is TGTGCCAGTAGAGGACAGGGTGACACCGGGGAGCTGTTTTTT.

The chain couples TRBV7-9 to TRBJ1-5; tentative D call: TRBD1 (6 bases). This CDR3 is 14 amino acids long. Germline V gene sequence: CDR1 SEHNR, CDR2 FQNEAQ (reference sequence). V lost 5 bases and J lost 7, with 15 bases in between. The CDR3 DNA reads TGTGCCAGCAGCCCCAAGGGGGTTCACCAGCCCCAGCATTTT. Translated: CASSPKGVHQPQHF.